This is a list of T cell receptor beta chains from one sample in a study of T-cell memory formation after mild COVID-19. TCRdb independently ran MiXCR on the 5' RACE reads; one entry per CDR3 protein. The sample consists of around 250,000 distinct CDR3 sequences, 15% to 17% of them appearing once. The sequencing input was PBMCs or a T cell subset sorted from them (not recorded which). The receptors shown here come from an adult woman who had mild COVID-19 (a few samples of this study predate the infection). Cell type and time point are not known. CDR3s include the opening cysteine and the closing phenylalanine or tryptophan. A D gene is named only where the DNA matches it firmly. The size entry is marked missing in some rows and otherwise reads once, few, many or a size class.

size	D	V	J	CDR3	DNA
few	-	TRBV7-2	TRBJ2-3	CASSLAFEDTQYF	TGTGCCAGCAGCTTAGCTTTCGAAGATACGCAGTATTTT
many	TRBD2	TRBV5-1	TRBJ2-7	CASSFRLAGEYEQYF	TGCGCCAGCAGCTTTCGACTAGCGGGAGAGTACGAGCAGTACTTC
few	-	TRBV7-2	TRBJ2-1	CASFQNPGSEQFF	TGTGCCAGCTTTCAAAACCCAGGTTCTGAGCAGTTCTTC
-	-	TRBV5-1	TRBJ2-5	CASSFGAGEETQYF	TGCGCCAGCAGCTTTGGGGCAGGGGAAGAGACCCAGTACTTC
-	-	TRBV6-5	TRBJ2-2	CASSYSTPNTGELFF	TGTGCCAGCAGTTACTCGACTCCCAACACCGGGGAGCTGTTTTTT
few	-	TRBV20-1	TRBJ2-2	CSATGPPNTGELFF	TGCAGTGCTACAGGACCGCCGAACACCGGGGAGCTGTTTTTT
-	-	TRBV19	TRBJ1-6	CASRGDRNSPLHF	TGTGCCAGCAGAGGGGACCGGAATTCACCCCTCCACTTT
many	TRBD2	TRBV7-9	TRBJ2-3	CASSLRAGSSTDTQYF	TGTGCCAGCAGCTTGCGAGCGGGATCCAGCACAGATACGCAGTATTTT
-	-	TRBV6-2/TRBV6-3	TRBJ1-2	CASSNRQNYGYTF	TGTGCCAGCAGTAACAGACAGAATTATGGCTACACCTTC
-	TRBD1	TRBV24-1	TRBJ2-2	CATSDPGGNTGELFF	TGTGCCACCAGTGACCCAGGGGGGAACACCGGGGAGCTGTTTTTT
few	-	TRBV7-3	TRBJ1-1	CASSLNPPQGRSTEAFF	TGTGCCAGCAGCTTAAATCCCCCTCAGGGAAGAAGCACTGAAGCTTTCTTT
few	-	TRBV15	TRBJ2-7	CATSRDSGHAYF	TGTGCCACCAGCAGAGACAGCGGGCATGCGTACTTC
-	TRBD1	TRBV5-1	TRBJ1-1	CASSPRRGTVNTEAFF	TGCGCCAGCAGCCCCAGGCGGGGGACAGTGAACACTGAAGCTTTCTTT
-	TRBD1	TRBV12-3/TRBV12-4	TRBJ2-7	CASSFRQGADWEQYF	TGTGCCAGCAGTTTCAGACAGGGGGCGGACTGGGAGCAGTACTTC
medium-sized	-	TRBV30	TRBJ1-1	CAWSRDTMNTEAFF	TGTGCCTGGAGTCGGGACACCATGAACACTGAAGCTTTCTTT
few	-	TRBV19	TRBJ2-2	CASRSKGGRNTGELFF	TGTGCCAGTAGGTCCAAGGGGGGTAGAAACACCGGGGAGCTGTTTTTT
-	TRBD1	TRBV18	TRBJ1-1	CASSPGQEFEAFF	TGTGCCAGCTCACCGGGACAGGAATTTGAAGCTTTCTTT
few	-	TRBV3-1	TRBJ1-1	CASSQTYTEAFF	TGTGCCAGCAGCCAAACATACACTGAAGCTTTCTTT
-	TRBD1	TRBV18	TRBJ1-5	CASSPTTGERQPQHF	TGTGCCAGCTCACCAACGACAGGGGAAAGGCAGCCCCAGCATTTT
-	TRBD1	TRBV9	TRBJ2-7	CASSGGTGYGEQYF	TGTGCCAGCAGCGGAGGGACAGGGTACGGCGAGCAGTACTTC
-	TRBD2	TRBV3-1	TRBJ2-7	CASSQSFVGLANF	TGTGCCAGCAGCCAAAGTTTTGTGGGACTAGCAAACTTC
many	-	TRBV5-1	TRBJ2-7	CASSPSGQTYEQYF	TGCGCCAGCAGCCCTAGCGGACAGACCTACGAGCAGTACTTC
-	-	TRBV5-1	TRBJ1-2	CASSPGSTPPGYGYTF	TGCGCCAGCAGCCCGGGGTCCACCCCGCCTGGCTATGGCTACACCTTC
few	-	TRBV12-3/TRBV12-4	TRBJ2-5	CASSFITGVETQYF	TGTGCCAGCAGTTTTATTACTGGGGTAGAGACCCAGTACTTC
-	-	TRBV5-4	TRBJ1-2	CASSWGATGDYGYTF	TGTGCCAGCAGCTGGGGAGCCACAGGTGACTATGGCTACACCTTC
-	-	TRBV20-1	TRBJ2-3	CSAPHELGTDTQYF	TGCAGTGCTCCCCATGAACTAGGGACAGATACGCAGTATTTT
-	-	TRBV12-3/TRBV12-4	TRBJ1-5	CASSLGVNQPQHF	TGTGCCAGCAGTTTGGGGGTAAATCAGCCCCAGCATTTT
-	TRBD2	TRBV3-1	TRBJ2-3	CASSQNLAGSTDTQYF	TGTGCCAGCAGCCAAAACCTAGCGGGGAGCACAGATACGCAGTATTTT
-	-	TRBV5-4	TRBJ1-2	CASSYAGFNYGYTF	TGTGCCAGCAGCTACGCGGGTTTTAACTATGGCTACACCTTC
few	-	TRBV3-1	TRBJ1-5	CASSEEVNQPQHF	TGTGCCAGCAGCGAGGAAGTCAATCAGCCCCAGCATTTT
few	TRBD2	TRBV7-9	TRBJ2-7	CASSLVAGVSDSYEQYF	TGTGCCAGCAGCTTAGTTGCGGGAGTATCGGACTCCTACGAGCAGTACTTC
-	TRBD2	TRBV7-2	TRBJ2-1	CASSQFSGTAYNEQFF	TGTGCCAGCAGCCAATTTAGCGGGACGGCGTACAATGAGCAGTTCTTC
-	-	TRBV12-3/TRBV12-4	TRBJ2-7	CASSFGATRAYEQYF	TGTGCCAGCAGTTTCGGGGCGACCCGTGCCTACGAGCAGTACTTC
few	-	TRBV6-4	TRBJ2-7	CASSDSGGEQYF	TGTGCCAGCAGTGACTCAGGGGGCGAGCAGTACTTC
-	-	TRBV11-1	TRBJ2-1	CASRSSGRGDEQFF	TGTGCCAGCAGGTCTTCCGGGAGAGGCGATGAGCAGTTCTTC